This T cell receptor beta chain was retrieved from a study of control samples from healthy donors and cancer patients. Some clones are missing from TCRdb's copy, which holds only in-frame ones; the method was immunoSEQ multiplex PCR. The table has under 200,000 clones, approximately 93% seen once. Germline V gene sequence: CDR1 SGHAT, CDR2 FQNNGV. Deletions cut 5 bases from V and 0 bases from J, with 5 bases between. The CDR3 has 12 amino acids. This chain connects TRBV11-2 to TRBJ2-7; D gene ambiguous. The receptor was isolated from a woman aged 40-49 years in good health. The sample was blood. The CDR3 region has the DNA TGTGCCAGCAGCCCGCCCTCCTACGAGCAGTACTTC. This codes for CASSPPSYEQYF.